This T cell receptor beta chain stems from a study of neoadjuvant nivolumab and ipilimumab in lung cancer. Notes on the study in general: TCR richness and clonality were higher in tumors than adjacent uninvolved lung. From pretherapy to surgery, tumor richness and clonality rose with dual therapy. TCR receptors were sequenced in few samples.

In the case of this clone: Its antigen remains unidentified.

Generated by immunoSEQ multiplex PCR, the TCRdb table keeps only in-frame clones and is missing some. The sample holds about 27,000 clones, roughly three quarters seen once. The CDR3 runs 16 residues. Trimming took off 2 bases at V and 6 bases at J, with 20 bases between the two ends. Germline assignment: CDR1 KGHSH and CDR2 LQKENI. The specimen was tumor tissue, collected after neoadjuvant nivolumab, alone or with ipilimumab, at or shortly before surgery. The V call is TRBV18, the J call TRBJ2-7; D perhaps matches TRBD1 (7 bases). The sequence was collected from an adult with non-small cell lung cancer. CDR3 region: CASSPRWELQGGEQYF. The CDR3 nucleotides are TGTGCCAGCTCACCAAGGTGGGAGCTTCAGGGGGGCGAGCAGTACTTC.